This TCR beta chain was recovered during a study of PD-1 blockade in classical Hodgkin lymphoma. Whole-study findings and limits: Patients starting nivolumab less than 1 year after ASCT had lower diversity and were excluded from later analyses. Diversity in CD4+ TCRs, unlike that measured in CD8+ TCRs, had risen significantly by C4D1. The study reported lower baseline TCR diversity in newly diagnosed patients than in healthy donors.

Time point described: cycle 4 day 1 (C4D1), after less than 7 weeks of nivolumab. After autologous stem cell transplantation all patients relapsed, and prior brentuximab vedotin exposure differed between cohorts. After thawing, PBMCs were subjected to magnetic negative selection to isolate CD8+ T cells. Sequencing used immunoSEQ multiplex PCR; TCRdb keeps in-frame clones, though not all of them. Of 12,000 or so clones listed, 70% to 90% are singletons. CDR1 is SGHDT and CDR2 is YYEEEE in the germline V gene. The CDR3 has 15 residues. With V trimmed by 0 bases and J by 2 bases, 3 bases remained unmatched. This clone has only one observation. Its antigen remains unidentified.

The specimen comprised CD8+ T cells from blood, sampled before the fourth cycle of nivolumab. V is TRBV5-6 and J is TRBJ2-7; 9 nucleotides line up with TRBD2. The receptor was derived from a human donor with classical Hodgkin lymphoma. The donor label of this sample is uncertain. In nucleotides, the CDR3 is TGTGCCAGCAGCTTGGTTAGCGGGAGTCCCTACGAGCAGTACTTC. Translating it yields CASSLVSGSPYEQYF.